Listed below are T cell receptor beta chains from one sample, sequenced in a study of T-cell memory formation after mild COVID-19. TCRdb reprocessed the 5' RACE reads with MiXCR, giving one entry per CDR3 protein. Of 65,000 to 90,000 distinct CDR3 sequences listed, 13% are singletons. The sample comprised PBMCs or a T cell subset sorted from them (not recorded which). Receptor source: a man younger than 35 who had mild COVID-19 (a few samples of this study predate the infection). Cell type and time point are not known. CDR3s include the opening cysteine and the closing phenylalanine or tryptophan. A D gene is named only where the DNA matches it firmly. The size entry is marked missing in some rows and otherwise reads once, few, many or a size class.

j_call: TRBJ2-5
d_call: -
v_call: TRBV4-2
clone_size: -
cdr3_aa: CASSLRPLGSEGTQYF
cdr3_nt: TGTGCCAGCAGCCTTCGTCCCCTGGGGAGCGAGGGGACCCAGTACTTC

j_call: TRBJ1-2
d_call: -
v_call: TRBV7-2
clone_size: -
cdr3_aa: CASSLGSPGYTF
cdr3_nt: TGTGCCAGCAGCTTAGGGTCTCCGGGCTACACCTTC

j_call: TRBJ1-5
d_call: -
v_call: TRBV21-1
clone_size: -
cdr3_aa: CASSRRVNQPQHF
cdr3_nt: TGTGCCAGCAGCAGGAGGGTCAATCAGCCCCAGCATTTT

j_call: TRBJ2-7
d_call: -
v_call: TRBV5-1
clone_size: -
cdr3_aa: CASSLEPGGHYEQYF
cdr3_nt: TGCGCCAGCAGCTTGGAGCCAGGGGGGCATTACGAGCAGTACTTC

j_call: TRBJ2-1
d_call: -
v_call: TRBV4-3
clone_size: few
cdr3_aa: CASSLWRGDHNEQFF
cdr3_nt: TGCGCCAGCAGCCTTTGGCGGGGAGACCACAATGAGCAGTTCTTC

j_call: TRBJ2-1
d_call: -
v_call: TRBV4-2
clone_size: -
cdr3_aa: CASSQGGQGSTYNEQFF
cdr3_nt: TGTGCCAGCAGCCAAGGGGGGCAGGGGTCTACCTACAATGAGCAGTTCTTC

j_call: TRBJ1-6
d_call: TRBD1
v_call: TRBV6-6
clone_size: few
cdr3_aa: CASSPLGTGTYF
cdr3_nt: TGTGCCAGCAGCCCCCTAGGGACAGGGACCTACTTT

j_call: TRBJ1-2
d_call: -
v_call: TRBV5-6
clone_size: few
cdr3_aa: CASSLGQLLIGYTF
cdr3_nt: TGTGCCAGCAGCTTGGGCCAACTCTTAATAGGCTACACCTTC

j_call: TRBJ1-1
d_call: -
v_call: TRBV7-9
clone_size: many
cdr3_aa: CASSFENTEAFF
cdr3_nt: TGTGCCAGCAGCTTCGAGAACACTGAAGCTTTCTTT

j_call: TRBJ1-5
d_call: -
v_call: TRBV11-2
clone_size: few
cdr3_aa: CASSPPGTLQPQHF
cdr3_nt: TGTGCCAGCAGCCCCCCCGGGACTTTACAGCCCCAGCATTTT

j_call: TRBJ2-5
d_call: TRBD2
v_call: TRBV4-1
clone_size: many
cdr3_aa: CASSQAALAGGGRETQYF
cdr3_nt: TGCGCCAGCAGCCAAGCGGCGCTAGCGGGGGGCGGGCGAGAGACCCAGTACTTC

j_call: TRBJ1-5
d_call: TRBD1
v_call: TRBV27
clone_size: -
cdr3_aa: CASSWTGLNQPQHF
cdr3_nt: TGTGCCAGCAGTTGGACAGGCCTCAATCAGCCCCAGCATTTT

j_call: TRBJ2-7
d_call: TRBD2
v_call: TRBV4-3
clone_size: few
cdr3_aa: CASSQNGREQYF
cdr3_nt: TGCGCCAGCAGCCAAAACGGGAGGGAGCAGTACTTC

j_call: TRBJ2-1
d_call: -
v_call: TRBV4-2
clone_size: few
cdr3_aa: CASSQEEGSAGEQFF
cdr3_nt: TGTGCCAGCAGCCAAGAGGAGGGAAGTGCGGGTGAGCAGTTCTTC

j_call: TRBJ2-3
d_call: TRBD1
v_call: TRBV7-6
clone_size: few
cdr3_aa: CASRSGQRSTDTQYF
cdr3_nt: TGTGCCAGCAGGTCGGGACAGCGCTCCACAGATACGCAGTATTTT

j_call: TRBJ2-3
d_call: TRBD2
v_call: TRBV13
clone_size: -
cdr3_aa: CASSFPPAGGTDTQYF
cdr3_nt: TGTGCCAGCAGCTTTCCGCCAGCGGGGGGCACAGATACGCAGTATTTT

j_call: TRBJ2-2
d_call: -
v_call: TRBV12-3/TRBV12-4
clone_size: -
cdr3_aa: CASSFGRELFF
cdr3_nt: TGTGCCAGCAGTTTTGGAAGGGAGCTGTTTTTT

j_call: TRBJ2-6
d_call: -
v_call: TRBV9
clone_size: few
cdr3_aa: CASSDKFSGANVLTF
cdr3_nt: TGTGCCAGCAGCGACAAGTTCTCAGGGGCCAACGTCCTGACTTTC

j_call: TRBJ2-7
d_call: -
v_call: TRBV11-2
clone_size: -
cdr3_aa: CASSAPEGVIREQYF
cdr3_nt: TGTGCCAGCAGCGCTCCCGAGGGGGTTATCCGGGAGCAGTACTTC

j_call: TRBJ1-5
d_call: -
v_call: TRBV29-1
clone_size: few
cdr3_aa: CSVGGQPQHF
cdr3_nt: TGCAGCGTTGGCGGTCAGCCCCAGCATTTT

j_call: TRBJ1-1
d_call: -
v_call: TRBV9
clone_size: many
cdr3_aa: CASSPTGTEAFF
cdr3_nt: TGTGCCAGCAGCCCCACTGGTACTGAAGCTTTCTTT

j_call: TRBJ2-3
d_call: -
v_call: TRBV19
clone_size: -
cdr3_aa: CASSITHTSSTDTQYF
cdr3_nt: TGTGCCAGTAGTATTACTCATACATCAAGCACAGATACGCAGTATTTT

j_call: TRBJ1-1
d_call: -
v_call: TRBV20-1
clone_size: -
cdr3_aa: CSARKNTEAFF
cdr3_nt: TGCAGTGCTCGGAAGAACACTGAAGCTTTCTTT

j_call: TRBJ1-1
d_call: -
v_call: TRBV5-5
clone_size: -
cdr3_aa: CASSPPGAGPMNTEAFF
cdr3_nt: TGTGCCAGCAGCCCGCCGGGGGCCGGACCAATGAACACTGAAGCTTTCTTT

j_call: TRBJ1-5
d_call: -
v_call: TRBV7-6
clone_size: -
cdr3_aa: CASSPGRYSNQPQHF
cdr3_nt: TGTGCCAGCAGCCCGGGGCGATATAGCAATCAGCCCCAGCATTTT

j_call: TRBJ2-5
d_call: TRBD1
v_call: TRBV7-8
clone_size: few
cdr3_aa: CASSPGGGQGETQYF
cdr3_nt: TGTGCCAGCAGCCCAGGGGGGGGACAGGGAGAGACCCAGTACTTC

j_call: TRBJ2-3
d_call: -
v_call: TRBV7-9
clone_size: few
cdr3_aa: CASSRDFRTDTQYF
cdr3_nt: TGTGCCAGCAGCAGGGACTTCCGCACAGATACGCAGTATTTT